Below, one T cell receptor beta chain is given with its context. This sample was taken from a study of blood T cell repertoires in COVID-19. Germline CDR1 is SGHAT and CDR2 is FQNNGV. J lost 2 bases, V lost 2 bases, and 2 bases had no gene match. The CDR3 loop spans 14 amino acids. Libraries were prepared by immunoSEQ multiplex PCR; TCRdb keeps only in-frame clonotypes and omits some of them. Among about 71,000 clones, about 88% were seen once, and the ten largest hold 8.2%. The clonotype originates from a middle-aged man with active COVID-19. What was sequenced was peripheral blood. The J gene is TRBJ1-2, the V gene TRBV11-2; 7 nucleotides agree with TRBD1. The CDR3 DNA reads as TGTGCCAGCAGCTTAACAGGGGCGAACTATGGCTACACCTTC. Translation: CASSLTGANYGYTF.